The rows below give T cell receptor beta chains drawn from one sample of a study of blood T cell repertoires in COVID-19. This table comes from immunoSEQ multiplex PCR, and its TCRdb copy is limited to in-frame clones, with some not included. In the table there are approximately 220,000 clones, around nine tenths of which are singletons. Sequencing was done on a sample of PBMCs or T cells enriched from blood (not recorded which). All receptors come from a woman under 40 who had been exposed to COVID-19. The CDR3 runs from the conserved cysteine through the conserved F or W. The D gene is left open where the match is weak.

>-|TRBV28|TRBJ1-2
TGTGCCAGCAGGAAAACAGGGATCGAATACAGTGGCTACACCTTC
CASRKTGIEYSGYTF
>-|TRBV5-4|TRBJ1-1
TGTGCCAGCACTCCTCCGGGGGGGCTGGCTGAAGCTTTCTTT
CASTPPGGLAEAFF
>TRBD1|TRBV5-1|TRBJ1-2
TGCGCCAGCAGCTTGGGACAGGGGGCTGGGCATGGCTACACCTTC
CASSLGQGAGHGYTF
>-|TRBV10-3|TRBJ1-2
TGTGCCATCAGTGAGTCGGAGGGCCGATATGGCTACACCTTC
CAISESEGRYGYTF
>TRBD2|TRBV5-1|TRBJ2-7
TGCGCCAGCAGCTTGGGGGCTAGCGGGGGGCCTAGCTCCTACGAGCAGTACTTC
CASSLGASGGPSSYEQYF
>-|TRBV5-1|TRBJ1-1
TGCGCCAGCAGCTTGACGGTGGCAGGGGATATGAACACTGAAGCTTTCTTT
CASSLTVAGDMNTEAFF
>-|TRBV19|TRBJ1-5
TGTGCCAGTAGTACCCCCAGAGGAAGAGATCAGCCCCAGCATTTT
CASSTPRGRDQPQHF
>-|TRBV5-6|TRBJ1-6
TGTGCCAGCAGCCACCTAAGGCAGGGTACGAAGAGTTCACCCCTCCACTTT
CASSHLRQGTKSSPLHF
>TRBD1|TRBV7-9|TRBJ2-7
TGTGCCAGCAGCGTCCGGGACAGGGCCTACGAGCAGTACTTC
CASSVRDRAYEQYF
>-|TRBV2|TRBJ2-1
TGTGCCAGCAGTGGGCAGGGGATCAGCTACAATGAGCAGTTCTTC
CASSGQGISYNEQFF
>-|TRBV6-5|TRBJ1-1
TGTGCCAGCAGTTACTCAACCGGGGTGAACACTGAAGCTTTCTTT
CASSYSTGVNTEAFF